This T cell receptor beta chain was recorded in a study of graft-versus-host responses after intestinal transplantation (dated by TCRdb to the early 2020s). Study-wide context: The transplants that recipients got were multivisceral, liver-intestinal, or isolated intestinal. Samples from three later patients were sequenced in-house on an Illumina MiSeq with MiXCR processing rather than by the commercial service. A peak of at least 4% donor T cells among recipient peripheral blood mononuclear cells was the definition used for donor T cell macrochimerism. Bulk TCR-beta CDR3 sequencing was used to track graft-versus-host and host-versus-graft alloreactive T cell clones in the graft, circulation and bone marrow after intestinal transplantation. Every recipient was given anti-thymocyte globulin induction, followed by 2 to 4 years of maintenance tacrolimus and steroids. To identify alloreactive clones, pre-transplant mixed lymphocyte reaction products were sequenced and then compared with unstimulated pre-transplant donor and recipient T cells. The cohort enrolled about two dozen intestinal transplant recipients, one of whom was a retransplant, and a few patients without pretransplant specimens were excluded.

Including the terminal cysteine and phenylalanine, the CDR3 comprises 16 residues. Just the 48-base CDR3 DNA is kept, in frame starting at base 1. Looking up the germline V gene yields CDR1 SNHLY and CDR2 FYNNEI. The junction shows trimming of 6 bases on V and 8 bases on J, plus 22 bases between the germline ends. Remarks on this clone: The target of this receptor is not known. Base qualities were left out, and no much larger clone turns up one base away.

The library came from the immunoSEQ multiplex PCR assay. For most patients, genomic DNA was subjected to high-throughput TCR-beta CDR3 sequencing by Adaptive Biotechnologies. The authors' pipeline ran thus. Adaptive's ImmunoSEQ software supplied the TCR sequencing data for under 20 patients, while MiXCR and VDJtools were used to process three other patients. Because the origin of CDR3 nucleotide sequences shared between donor and recipient could not be assigned, those sequences were removed. To count as alloreactive, a clone needed at least 2-fold expansion over unstimulated cells and a minimum CFSE-low frequency of 0.002% (template counts) or 0.001% (read counts). Clones were considered mappable if detected in sequenced pre-transplant spleen, lymph node, or MLR CFSE-low populations of the donor or recipient. Cumulative frequency of alloreactive clones was calculated as a percentage of all sequences weighted by copy number. Not all clones reach the TCRdb copy of this immuneACCESS table, which keeps in-frame sequences only. Checked studies attribute under half of the gap to unresolved V genes and leave the rest unexplained. That table is the source of V, J and clone size, and D and trimming were worked out from the DNA. This sample is represented by almost 15,000 clones; less than 80% of them were singletons. The ten largest account for approximately 8.1% of the sample.

Intraepithelial and lamina propria lymphocytes were isolated from graft specimens using dithiothreitol, EDTA incubations and collagenase D digestion. Serial intestinal graft biopsy specimens collected up to 600 days after transplant underwent bulk TCR-beta sequencing. General conclusions and limits of the study: In patients with donor T cell macrochimerism, the allografts had high GvH to HvG T cell clonal ratios. Early after transplant, peak levels of circulating GvH clones were found to be associated with declines in HvG clones. GvH clones turned up in recipient bone marrow, with some appearing earlier in ileal mucosa or blood, a pattern consistent with an intestinal mucosal origin. The relatively low number and heterogeneity of intestinal transplant patients limited the conclusions.

Sequenced material: ileum tissue, taken approximately 670 days after intestinal transplantation. The sequence came from a human patient who received an intestinal transplant, so some T cells may come from the graft donor. The chain links TRBV2 with TRBJ1-4; the D segment could be TRBD1, given 6 matching bases. Here is the DNA: TGTGCCAGCAGGACGGAAGCAGGGGAAGGACGGGAAAAACTGTTTTTT. This encodes CASRTEAGEGREKLFF.